A selection of T cell receptor beta chains follows, all from one sample in a study of blood T cell repertoires in COVID-19. TCRdb's copy holds only in-frame clones and misses some; the assay was immunoSEQ multiplex PCR. The data show 35,000 to 50,000 clones, around 88% seen once. Sequences were obtained from peripheral blood. The source of these receptors is a woman of 80 years or more with acute or convalescent COVID-19. The CDR3 runs from the conserved cysteine through the conserved F or W. The D gene is left open where the match is weak. Not every row has a clone size; where given, it reads once, few, many or a size class.

clone_size	v_call	cdr3_length	d_call	j_call	cdr3_aa	cdr3_nt
NA	TRBV6-6	13	NA	TRBJ1-5	CASQLNSNQPQHF	TGTGCCAGCCAGTTGAATAGCAATCAGCCCCAGCATTTT
NA	TRBV15	12	NA	TRBJ1-2	CATSSEIYGYTF	TGTGCCACCAGCTCGGAGATCTATGGCTACACCTTC
NA	TRBV19	12	NA	TRBJ1-2	CASSISDYGYTF	TGTGCCAGTAGTATCTCAGACTATGGCTACACCTTC
NA	TRBV18	15	TRBD1	TRBJ2-4	CASSPLSGQGSIQYF	TGTGCCAGCTCACCGCTGTCGGGACAGGGCAGCATTCAGTACTTC
NA	TRBV13	15	TRBD1	TRBJ2-1	CASSLGTGTYNEQFF	TGTGCCAGCAGCTTAGGGACAGGGACCTACAATGAGCAGTTCTTC
NA	TRBV3-1/TRBV3-2	15	TRBD2	TRBJ2-1	CASSQGLAGPNEQFF	TGTGCCAGCAGCCAAGGTCTAGCGGGGCCTAATGAGCAGTTCTTC
NA	TRBV4-2	15	TRBD1	TRBJ1-2	CASSQPTGSAYGYTF	TGTGCCAGCAGCCAGCCGACAGGGTCGGCCTATGGCTACACCTTC
NA	TRBV6-1	16	NA	TRBJ2-1	CASSESWGRPYNEQFF	TGTGCCAGCAGTGAGTCGTGGGGGCGCCCCTACAATGAGCAGTTCTTC
NA	TRBV7-9	16	NA	TRBJ1-4	CASSLFQTATNEKLFF	TGTGCCAGCAGCTTATTCCAGACAGCAACTAATGAAAAACTGTTTTTT
NA	TRBV10-3	16	TRBD1	TRBJ1-3	CASQGAEGRSRNTIYF	TGTGCCTCCCAGGGGGCGGAAGGGCGGTCGAGAAACACCATATATTTT
few	TRBV4-2	18	TRBD2	TRBJ2-5	CASSQVVELAGGGETQYF	TGTGCCAGCAGCCAAGTTGTCGAACTAGCGGGGGGTGGGGAGACCCAGTACTTC
NA	TRBV7-8	15	NA	TRBJ2-3	CASSLGGFSTDTQYF	TGTGCCAGCAGCTTGGGCGGGTTTAGCACAGATACGCAGTATTTT
NA	TRBV19	18	NA	TRBJ2-1	CASSIAPIQGFAYNEQFF	TGTGCCAGTAGTATAGCTCCGATCCAGGGGTTTGCCTACAATGAGCAGTTCTTC
NA	TRBV12-3/TRBV12-4	13	NA	TRBJ1-1	CASISPVTLEAFF	TGTGCCAGCATCTCCCCGGTCACACTAGAAGCTTTCTTT
NA	TRBV5-6	13	NA	TRBJ1-1	CASGTGLGTEAFF	TGTGCCAGCGGTACAGGGCTCGGGACTGAAGCTTTCTTT
NA	TRBV15	16	NA	TRBJ2-7	CATSSLLSGEPYEQYF	TGTGCCACCAGCAGCCTATTATCCGGGGAGCCCTACGAGCAGTACTTC
few	TRBV24-1	14	NA	TRBJ1-5	CATSPLNSNQPQHF	TGTGCCACCAGCCCCTTAAATAGCAATCAGCCCCAGCATTTT
NA	TRBV27	19	TRBD2	TRBJ2-2	CASSPGLAGGIGSTGELFF	TGTGCCAGCAGTCCGGGACTAGCGGGGGGGATAGGGAGCACCGGGGAGCTGTTTTTT
NA	TRBV29-1	13	NA	TRBJ1-1	CSVDVPGANQAFF	TGCAGCGTTGATGTCCCAGGGGCAAACCAAGCTTTCTTT
NA	TRBV27	16	TRBD1	TRBJ2-3	CASSLTRGQSTDTQYF	TGTGCCAGCAGTCTTACAAGGGGACAGTCTACAGATACGCAGTATTTT
NA	TRBV30	14	NA	TRBJ1-3	CAWSGWTALNTIYF	TGTGCCTGGAGTGGTTGGACAGCTCTGAACACCATATATTTT
NA	TRBV2	15	NA	TRBJ2-3	CASSEDRGWTDTQYF	TGTGCCAGCAGTGAGGACAGAGGGTGGACAGATACGCAGTATTTT
NA	TRBV11-2	18	TRBD1	TRBJ1-3	CASSLVTGGSFSGNTIYF	TGTGCCAGCAGCTTAGTGACAGGGGGATCCTTCTCTGGAAACACCATATATTTT
NA	TRBV6-2/TRBV6-3	16	TRBD2	TRBJ2-2	CASSYSGGAGTGELFF	TGTGCCAGCAGTTACAGCGGGGGGGCCGGCACCGGGGAGCTGTTTTTT
few	TRBV5-4	15	TRBD2	TRBJ2-1	CASRLSGGFYNEQFF	TGTGCCAGCAGACTTAGCGGGGGGTTCTACAATGAGCAGTTCTTC
NA	TRBV6-5	14	NA	TRBJ1-1	CASRSQDIGTEAFF	TGTGCCAGCAGGTCACAGGACATTGGCACTGAAGCTTTCTTT
NA	TRBV19	15	TRBD1	TRBJ1-2	CASRPKAQGNYGYTF	TGTGCCAGTAGACCCAAGGCACAGGGGAACTATGGCTACACCTTC
NA	TRBV14	15	TRBD2	TRBJ2-1	CASSLIAGGNNEQFF	TGTGCCAGCAGTCTTATAGCGGGGGGCAACAATGAGCAGTTCTTC
NA	TRBV7-9	19	TRBD1	TRBJ2-1	CASSLQSGTAQSSYNEQFF	TGTGCCAGCAGCCTCCAATCCGGGACAGCTCAAAGCTCCTACAATGAGCAGTTCTTC
NA	TRBV7-9	15	TRBD1	TRBJ2-7	CASSAITGQGYEQYF	TGTGCCAGCAGCGCAATTACGGGACAGGGCTACGAGCAGTACTTC
once	TRBV6-2/TRBV6-3	14	TRBD2	TRBJ2-3	CASSYGGGRDTQYF	TGTGCCAGCAGTTACGGCGGGGGGCGTGATACGCAGTATTTT
NA	TRBV5-1	15	NA	TRBJ1-3	CASSASGGSGNTIYF	TGCGCCAGCAGCGCTAGCGGGGGGTCTGGAAACACCATATATTTT
NA	TRBV11-2	12	NA	TRBJ1-1	CASSKMNTEAFF	TGTGCCAGCAGTAAAATGAACACTGAAGCTTTCTTT
NA	TRBV5-1	13	NA	TRBJ1-2	CASSLEGDYGYTF	TGCGCCAGCAGCTTAGAGGGTGATTATGGCTACACCTTC
NA	TRBV6-1	14	NA	TRBJ1-1	CASSEAVMNTEAFF	TGTGCCAGCAGTGAGGCAGTTATGAACACTGAAGCTTTCTTT
NA	TRBV20-1	15	NA	TRBJ2-2	CSASMMGVNTGELFF	TGCAGTGCTAGTATGATGGGAGTCAACACCGGGGAGCTGTTTTTT
NA	TRBV29-1	12	NA	TRBJ2-5	CSAVGGGETQYF	TGCAGCGCCGTTGGGGGCGGAGAGACCCAGTACTTC
once	TRBV3-1/TRBV3-2	16	TRBD1	TRBJ2-1	CASSPGTGDSYNEQFF	TGTGCCAGCAGCCCCGGGACAGGGGACTCCTACAATGAGCAGTTCTTC
NA	TRBV11-1	16	TRBD1	TRBJ1-2	CASSPRDRLFFYGYTF	TGTGCCAGCAGCCCGCGGGACAGGTTGTTTTTCTATGGCTACACCTTC
NA	TRBV14	17	NA	TRBJ2-5	CASSQEGPSVLVRTQYF	TGTGCCAGCAGCCAAGAGGGTCCTAGCGTCCTAGTGAGGACCCAGTACTTC
NA	TRBV6-2/TRBV6-3	14	NA	TRBJ2-5	CASSSLVTLETQYF	TGTGCCAGCAGTTCCCTTGTCACTCTGGAGACCCAGTACTTC
NA	TRBV7-9	13	NA	TRBJ1-1	CASSLTGNTEAFF	TGTGCCAGCAGCTTAACAGGGAACACTGAAGCTTTCTTT
NA	TRBV6-1	14	NA	TRBJ1-3	CASSDVRSGNTIYF	TGTGCCAGCAGTGACGTCCGCTCTGGAAACACCATATATTTT
NA	TRBV7-8	15	NA	TRBJ1-2	CASSAKRTDNYGYTF	TGTGCCAGCAGCGCCAAGAGGACAGATAACTATGGCTACACCTTC
NA	TRBV3-1/TRBV3-2	15	TRBD1	TRBJ1-4	CASSQRQGGNEKLFF	TGTGCCAGCAGCCAGCGACAGGGGGGAAATGAAAAACTGTTTTTT
NA	TRBV2	13	NA	TRBJ1-5	CASSVYSNQPQHF	TGTGCCAGCAGTGTCTATAGCAATCAGCCCCAGCATTTT
NA	TRBV19	13	NA	TRBJ2-3	CASRSPGEDTQYF	TGTGCCAGTAGGAGCCCAGGGGAGGATACGCAGTATTTT
NA	TRBV5-5	16	TRBD2	TRBJ2-5	CASSPGLAGGGETQYF	TGTGCCAGCAGCCCGGGACTAGCGGGGGGCGGGGAGACCCAGTACTTC
medium-sized	TRBV6-4	16	NA	TRBJ1-4	CASSDTEQGTNEKLFF	TGTGCCAGCAGTGATACAGAACAGGGAACTAATGAAAAACTGTTTTTT
NA	TRBV6-5	14	NA	TRBJ1-1	CASSLRALDTEAFF	TGTGCCAGCAGTCTAAGAGCCTTAGACACTGAAGCTTTCTTT
NA	TRBV19	18	TRBD2	TRBJ2-1	CASSSGPVAGGHRNEQFF	TGTGCCAGTAGCTCGGGTCCGGTAGCGGGGGGGCATAGAAATGAGCAGTTCTTC
NA	TRBV12-3/TRBV12-4	13	TRBD1	TRBJ1-1	CASRTDRAAEAFF	TGTGCCAGCAGAACAGACAGGGCGGCTGAAGCTTTCTTT